This T cell receptor beta chain was sequenced for a study of T-cell reconstitution after alpha-beta-depleted transplantation in children. This clonotype was counted ten times or more. Antigen unknown. The germline CDR1 and CDR2 sequences are SGHRS and YFSETQ. The ends were cut back, 4 bases at V and 4 bases at J, with 5 bases in the middle. The CDR3 is 11 residues long. This sample's TCRbeta library carried unique molecular identifier barcodes. TCRdb independently ran MiXCR on the PCR reads; one entry per CDR3 protein. The sample has fewer than 550,000 distinct CDR3 sequences; roughly a tenth are singletons. Study conclusions and caveats: Certain patients had high TCRbeta diversity at day 60, and it came from recipient T cells and thymic progenitors that survived. Expanded graft clones, several hundred of them, were reportedly the source of alpha-beta T cells about two months after transplant. Counts and diversity of T cells one year after transplant came mostly from newly produced T cells.

This clonotype originated in a child under 10 years old with inherited bone marrow failure, due to receive a stem cell transplant. The sequencing used PBMCs, collected before TCRalphabeta/CD19-depleted stem cell transplant. The V gene is TRBV5-1, the J gene TRBJ1-2, with D possibly being TRBD1 (5 bases). CDR3: CASSDSYGYTF. As DNA, the CDR3 is TGCGCCAGCAGCGACAGCTATGGCTACACCTTC.